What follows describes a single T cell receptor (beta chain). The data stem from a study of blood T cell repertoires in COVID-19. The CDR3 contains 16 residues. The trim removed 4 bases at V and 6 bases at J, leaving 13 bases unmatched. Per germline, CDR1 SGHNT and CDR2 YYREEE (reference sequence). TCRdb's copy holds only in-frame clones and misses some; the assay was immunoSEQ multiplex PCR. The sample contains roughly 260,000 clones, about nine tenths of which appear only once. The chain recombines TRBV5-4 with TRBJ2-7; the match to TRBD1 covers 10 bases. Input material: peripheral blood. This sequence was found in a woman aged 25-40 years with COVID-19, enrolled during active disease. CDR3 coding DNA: TGTGCCAGCAGCGCCGGAGGGGGACAGGGGTCTCTCGAGCAGTACTTC. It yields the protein CASSAGGGQGSLEQYF.